The rows below give T cell receptor beta chains drawn from one sample of a study of blood T cells in healthy people across ages. In TCRdb, the 5' RACE reads were re-called with MiXCR into one record per CDR3 protein. The sample shows 600,000 or so distinct CDR3 sequences, around 31% of them seen only once. Sequenced input: blood. Receptors originate from a woman of 80 years or more in good health. Each CDR3 is given with its conserved first and last residue. The D gene is left open where the match is weak. Not all rows give a size; the values are once, few, many and, for expanded clones, a class.

TRBV6-2/TRBV6-3	-	TRBJ1-4	-	TGTGCCAGCAGTTACCGGAACAGGAACGAAAAACTGTTTTTT	CASSYRNRNEKLFF
TRBV7-9	many	TRBJ2-7	-	TGTGCCAGCAGCTTAGGAGGCGGACCCACCTACGAGCAGTACTTC	CASSLGGGPTYEQYF
TRBV5-5	many	TRBJ2-4	TRBD1	TGTGCCAGCAGCTTCTGGACAGGGGATAGCATTCAGTACTTC	CASSFWTGDSIQYF
TRBV7-2	many	TRBJ2-1	-	TGTGCCAGCAGCTTAGCGGGGGTCAATGAGCAGTTCTTC	CASSLAGVNEQFF
TRBV18	-	TRBJ2-1	TRBD2	TGTGCCAGCTCACCGCTAACGGGACTAAGAAATGAGCAGTTCTTC	CASSPLTGLRNEQFF
TRBV28	few	TRBJ1-1	TRBD1	TGTGCCAGCAGTCTACCACAGGGGGCCGCTGAAGCTTTCTTT	CASSLPQGAAEAFF
TRBV7-9	many	TRBJ1-3	-	TGTGCCAGCAGCCCTCCGACAATGGCCTCTTCTGGAAACACCATATATTTT	CASSPPTMASSGNTIYF
TRBV5-1	-	TRBJ2-3	TRBD2	TGCGCCGGCAGCTTAACGGCGGGAGGGGATACGCAGTATTTT	CAGSLTAGGDTQYF
TRBV7-9	-	TRBJ1-2	-	TGTGCCAGCAGTGGAGACAGGTCGGGTGGCTACACCTTC	CASSGDRSGGYTF
TRBV5-6	few	TRBJ1-4	-	TGTGCCAGCAGCTCGTGGTGGGGCAGGACTGAAAAACTGTTTTTT	CASSSWWGRTEKLFF
TRBV9	many	TRBJ1-2	-	TGTGCCAGCACCCTCAGCGCGAGGGGAGCTAACTATGGCTACACCTTC	CASTLSARGANYGYTF
TRBV5-5	-	TRBJ2-5	-	TGTGCCAGCAGCAGAAGACAGGCCGGGACCCAAGAGACCCAGTACTTC	CASSRRQAGTQETQYF
TRBV24-1	-	TRBJ2-5	-	TGTGCCACCAGTGATGGCCGGGGAGAGACCCAGTACTTC	CATSDGRGETQYF
TRBV9	many	TRBJ2-1	TRBD2	TGTGCCAGCAGCCCGGGACTAGCCAAGAACAATGAGCAGTTCTTC	CASSPGLAKNNEQFF
TRBV10-3	many	TRBJ1-6	-	TGTGCCATCAGTGGGACAGCGAATTCACCCCTCCACTTT	CAISGTANSPLHF
TRBV10-2	-	TRBJ2-7	-	TGCGCCAGCAGTGATAGAGGGATTATTTCCTACGAGCAGTACTTC	CASSDRGIISYEQYF
TRBV6-6	-	TRBJ2-7	TRBD1	TGTGCCAGCAGGCTGACCGGGACAGGGCCTTACGAGCAGTACTTC	CASRLTGTGPYEQYF
TRBV12-3/TRBV12-4	many	TRBJ2-3	-	TGTGCCAGCAGTTTGGGGGGTTGGGGCACAGATACGCAGTATTTT	CASSLGGWGTDTQYF
TRBV7-2	few	TRBJ1-1	TRBD1	TGTGCCAGCAGCTGGACAGGGGGCGGAAACACTGAAGCTTTCTTT	CASSWTGGGNTEAFF
TRBV15	-	TRBJ2-4	-	TGTGCCACCAGCAGAGATGCGCAGGGTGAGCAGTACTTC	CATSRDAQGEQYF
TRBV7-3	-	TRBJ1-2	-	TGTGCCAGCAGTCCCCAGGCGGGTTATGGCTACACCTTC	CASSPQAGYGYTF
TRBV6-5	few	TRBJ2-1	TRBD2	TGTGCCAGCAGTTACTCGGTTTATAGCGGGAGGGCCTCCTACAATGAGCAGTTCTTC	CASSYSVYSGRASYNEQFF
TRBV5-1	many	TRBJ2-7	-	TGCGCCATTCCGGCCCTCTACGAGCAGTACTTC	CAIPALYEQYF
TRBV7-2	many	TRBJ1-1	-	TGTGCCAGCCTGCAGGGGCGCGGGAACACTGAAGCTTTCTTT	CASLQGRGNTEAFF
TRBV7-2	many	TRBJ2-5	-	TGTGCCAGCAGCTTAGACGGAAACCAAGAGACCCAGTACTTC	CASSLDGNQETQYF
TRBV28	many	TRBJ2-5	-	TGTGCCAGCAGTTTTGGGCCAGGCCAAGAGACCCAGTACTTC	CASSFGPGQETQYF